Below are 3 T cell receptor beta chains sequenced from a single sample in a study of blood T cell repertoires in COVID-19. This table comes from immunoSEQ multiplex PCR, and its TCRdb copy is limited to in-frame clones, with some not included. Here the sample spans some 150,000 clones, about 86% being singletons. Sequenced input: peripheral blood. These receptors were collected from a woman aged 55-70 years with acute or convalescent COVID-19.

This clone was seen only a few times. This chain uses TRBV19 with TRBJ1-1, with D tentatively TRBD1 (5 bases). Trimming removed 3 bases at V and 2 bases at J, with 13 bases between. The CDR3 runs to 15 residues. Looked up from germline, CDR1 is LNHDA and CDR2 is SQIVND (reference sequence). The CDR3 DNA sequence: TGTGCCAGTAGTATTTGGGGCAGAACCAACACTGAAGCTTTCTTT. This sequence encodes CASSIWGRTNTEAFF.

The chain is built from TRBV6-5 and TRBJ2-7, with a possible D match to TRBD2 (6 bases). This CDR3 is 13 amino acids long. The V gene lost 7 bases and the J gene lost 6 bases, with 16 bases spanning the gap. The V gene's germline CDR1 is MNHEY and CDR2 SVGAGI. The CDR3 DNA is TGTGCCAGCAACCAGGACTACCGGCGCGAGCAGTACTTC. This gives the protein CASNQDYRREQYF.

CDR3 nucleotides: TGCAGTGCTAGCTTGAACACTGAAGCTTTCTTT. Encoded protein: CSASLNTEAFF. This rearrangement joins TRBV20-1 to TRBJ1-1; D is undetermined. V lost 3 bases, J lost 0 bases, and 2 bases lay in between. Per germline, CDR1 DFQATT and CDR2 SNEGSKA (reference sequence). The CDR3 totals 11 residues.